This T cell receptor beta chain was documented in a study of shared clonotypes between healthy human individuals. Assay used: immunoSEQ multiplex PCR; TCRdb lists only in-frame clones, some missing. The sample consists of 2 million or so clones, 95% of them appearing once. This clone came up once. The antigen remains undetermined. V was cut by 2 bases and J by 5 bases, with 11 bases left in between. The germline V gene has CDR1 SGHRS and CDR2 YFSETQ. The length of the CDR3 is 14 residues. Whole-study findings and limits: Naive subsets, compared against memory subsets, generally had larger estimated richness values. Specimens sampled were limited to blood, with tissue repertoires likely differing.

The chain carries TRBV5-1 and TRBJ2-1; D unclear. The sample was naive CD4+ T cells sorted from blood. The sample's subset: CD45RA+ positively selected. The sequence was collected from a young man in good health. As DNA, the CDR3 is TGCGCCAGCAGCTTAATGGGCAAACACAATGAGCAGTTCTTC. This translates into CASSLMGKHNEQFF. Full variable domain (outside the CDR3, taken from reference TRBV5-1 and TRBJ2-1): KAGVTQTPRYLIKTRGQQVTLSCSPISGHRSVSWYQQTPGQGLQFLFEYFSETQRNKGNFPGRFSGRQFSNSRSEMNVSTLELGDSALYLCASSLMGKHNEQFFGPGTRLTVL.